The sequence of this T cell receptor (beta chain) was determined in a study of T cells after yellow fever vaccination. Study summary: With SMART-Seq v4 Ultra Low Input, the fractions containing low cell numbers were prepared.

The CDR3 has 14 amino acids. CDR1 and CDR2 from the germline V gene are DFQATT and SNEGSKA (reference sequence). V lost 1 base, J lost 1 base, and 8 bases lay in between. Notes on the study in general: Clones from primary vaccination mostly reappeared after the booster (roughly 95% CD4, under 90% CD8).

Generation of TCR cDNA used 5'RACE template switching (which added a universal primer site and UMIs). TCRdb re-called the 5' RACE reads with MiXCR, one entry per CDR3 protein. The sample lists roughly 150,000 distinct CDR3 sequences, less than 8.5% occurring once. This clonotype was counted at least ten times. What it recognizes is unknown. The chain has TRBV20-1 and TRBJ1-3; unclear D gene. Material: CD4+ T cells sorted from PBMCs, obtained 10 days after the yellow fever booster vaccination. The sequence came from a man aged 25-45 years who received the YFV17D yellow fever vaccine. Here the CDR3 reads CSARVADSGNTIYF. The CDR3, as DNA: TGCAGTGCTAGAGTGGCGGATTCTGGAAACACCATATATTTT.